The following is a TCR beta chain sequence with its context. This entry is derived from a study of blood T cell repertoires in COVID-19. Study-wide context: Both acute and convalescent COVID-19 samples were obtained from the United States, Italy and Spain. PBMCs, B-cell-depleted T cells, or T cells provided the cDNA or gDNA that made up the material.

The authors' processing: Amplified reference gene primers provided the basis for estimating nucleated cell counts. Data came from immunoSEQ multiplex PCR; TCRdb stores just in-frame clones and leaves some out. D and trimming come from the DNA, and the V and J calls and clone size come from that table. The repertoire holds 70,000 to 100,000 clones, with more than 75% as singletons. This CDR3 contains 16 residues. V gave up 1 base and J gave up 2 bases; unmatched junction bases: 5. Looked up from germline, CDR1 is SGHKS and CDR2 is YYEKEE (reference sequence). The chain joins TRBV5-5 to TRBJ2-7, with 11 bases identical to TRBD2. This TCR derives from a woman of 80 years or more with active COVID-19. Sequenced sample: peripheral blood. CDR3 sequence (DNA): TGTGCCAGCAGCTTGTCGACGGGACTAGCGGCCTACGAGCAGTACTTC. It codes for CASSLSTGLAAYEQYF.